This T cell receptor beta chain is drawn from a study of T cells after yellow fever vaccination. Overall study: The SMART-Seq v4 Ultra Low Input method served to prepare the low-cell-number fractions. Whole-study results and caveats: Boosting was followed by the reappearance of most primary-vaccination clones (about 96% CD4, about 90% CD8). Abundant clonotypes from the bulk population could have been carried over as contaminants into FACS-sorted repertoires.

For this clonotype: Its antigen is still unknown.

5'RACE template switching added a universal primer site and UMIs to TCR cDNA. TCRdb ran MiXCR on the 5' RACE reads and lists one entry per CDR3 protein. The table shows a few hundred thousand distinct CDR3 sequences, with around 20% occurring only once. This receptor was obtained from a man aged 18 to 29 who received the YFV17D yellow fever vaccine. The source material was PBMCs, sampled before the yellow fever booster vaccination.

Written as DNA, the CDR3 is TGCAGTGCTAGAGGGGACAGGGGCGATGGTGAAGCTTTCTTT. Protein product: CSARGDRGDGEAFF. V is TRBV20-1 and J is TRBJ1-1; 10 bases fit TRBD1. This CDR3 is built from 14 residues. The germline CDR1 and CDR2 sequences are DFQATT and SNEGSKA (reference sequence). V lost 1 base and J lost 7; bases outside the gene matches: 6.